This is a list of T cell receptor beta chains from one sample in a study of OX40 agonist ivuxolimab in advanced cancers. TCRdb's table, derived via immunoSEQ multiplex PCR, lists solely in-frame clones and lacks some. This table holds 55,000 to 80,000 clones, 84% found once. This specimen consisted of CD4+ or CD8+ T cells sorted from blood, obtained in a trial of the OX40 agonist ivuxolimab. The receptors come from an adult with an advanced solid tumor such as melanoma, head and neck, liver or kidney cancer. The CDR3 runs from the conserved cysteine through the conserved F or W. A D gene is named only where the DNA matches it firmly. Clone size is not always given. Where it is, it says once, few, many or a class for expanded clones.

CASSMTGPYEQYF TGTGCCAGCAGTATGACAGGTCCCTACGAGCAGTACTTC once TRBJ2-7 TRBV27 .
CASSRRTSGGSGDSYEQYF TGTGCCAGCAGCCGCCGGACTAGCGGGGGATCTGGAGACTCCTACGAGCAGTACTTC . TRBJ2-7 TRBV7-8 TRBD2
CASSLALGGTGELFF TGTGCCAGCAGCTTAGCGTTAGGGGGCACCGGGGAGCTGTTTTTT once TRBJ2-2 TRBV11-1 .
CASSPMTGNNSPLHF TGTGCCAGCTCACCTATGACAGGAAATAATTCACCCCTCCACTTT . TRBJ1-6 TRBV18 .
CASSLLGGTTNEKLFF TGTGCCAGCAGCTTACTAGGGGGAACGACTAATGAAAAACTGTTTTTT . TRBJ1-4 TRBV7-2 .
CASTITSGANVLTF TGTGCCAGCACCATCACCTCTGGGGCCAACGTCCTGACTTTC . TRBJ2-6 TRBV7-9 .
CASSFVAGTKETQYF TGCGCCAGCAGCTTTGTAGCGGGAACTAAAGAGACCCAGTACTTC . TRBJ2-5 TRBV5-1 TRBD2
CASSYGQSNQPQHF TGTGCCAGCAGCTACGGACAGTCCAATCAGCCCCAGCATTTT . TRBJ1-5 TRBV2 .
CASTQGPFGATEAFF TGTGCCAGCACCCAGGGACCGTTTGGTGCCACTGAAGCTTTCTTT . TRBJ1-1 TRBV6-5 .
CASSTDGTAGQPQHF TGTGCCAGCAGTACCGACGGGACAGCGGGCCAGCCCCAGCATTTT . TRBJ1-5 TRBV27 TRBD1
CASSVTSGSYNEQFF TGTGCCAGCAGCGTCACTAGCGGTTCCTACAATGAGCAGTTCTTC . TRBJ2-1 TRBV11-2 TRBD2
CASSLRGGGLNYEQYF TGTGCCAGCAGCTTAAGAGGGGGGGGACTCAACTACGAGCAGTACTTC once TRBJ2-7 TRBV11-3 .
CASLGEPSSYNEQFF TGTGCCAGCTTGGGGGAACCGAGCTCCTACAATGAGCAGTTCTTC . TRBJ2-1 TRBV7-8 .
CAWGPLGGFGEKLFF TGTGCCTGGGGACCCCTCGGAGGGTTCGGTGAAAAACTGTTTTTT few TRBJ1-4 TRBV30 .
CASSPGTSGGSSYNEQFF TGTGCCAGCAGCCCCGGGACTAGCGGGGGGAGCTCCTACAATGAGCAGTTCTTC . TRBJ2-1 TRBV7-3 TRBD2
CASTEGANTF TGTGCCAGTACGGAGGGGGCAAATACCTTC . TRBJ1-2 TRBV19 TRBD1
CASSVRPNYGYTF TGTGCCAGCAGTGTGAGGCCTAACTATGGCTACACCTTC . TRBJ1-2 TRBV6-4 .
CATAPSNYNEQFF TGTGCCACCGCGCCCAGTAACTACAATGAGCAGTTCTTC . TRBJ2-1 TRBV11-2 .
CAWFPQGEAGNTIYF TGTGCCTGGTTCCCACAGGGGGAAGCAGGAAACACCATATATTTT few TRBJ1-3 TRBV30 TRBD1
CASSQDQWLPQYF TGCGCCAGCAGCCAAGATCAGTGGCTACCCCAGTACTTC once TRBJ2-5 TRBV4-3 .
CASSQESYEGYEQYF TGTGCCAGCAGCCAAGAATCCTACGAGGGCTACGAGCAGTACTTC . TRBJ2-7 TRBV4-2 .
CASSYPAGSPRGTEAFF TGTGCCAGCAGCTACCCCGCAGGGTCCCCGAGGGGCACTGAAGCTTTCTTT . TRBJ1-1 TRBV7-9 .
CSVRDRDLREQFF TGCAGCGTGCGGGACAGGGATCTTCGTGAGCAGTTCTTC once TRBJ2-1 TRBV29-1 TRBD1
CASSSNPTSPLHF TGTGCCAGCAGCTCCAACCCCACCTCACCCCTCCACTTT . TRBJ1-6 TRBV7-6 .
CASSFRRDGSSGNTIYF TGTGCCAGCAGTTTCCGAAGGGACGGGAGCTCTGGAAACACCATATATTTT . TRBJ1-3 TRBV27 .
CASSSKGPLNTEAFF TGTGCCAGCAGCTCGAAGGGGCCTTTGAACACTGAAGCTTTCTTT once TRBJ1-1 TRBV7-2 .
CASSIGQFSGNTIYF TGTGCCAGTAGTATCGGACAGTTCTCTGGAAACACCATATATTTT . TRBJ1-3 TRBV19 .
CSVDGGNQETQYF TGCAGCGTTGACGGCGGGAATCAAGAGACCCAGTACTTC few TRBJ2-5 TRBV29-1 .
CASKAGGHSPLHF TGTGCCAGCAAAGCAGGGGGCCATTCACCCCTCCACTTT . TRBJ1-6 TRBV6-5 TRBD1
CASSYGVRRGDYGYTF TGTGCCAGCAGTTACGGCGTCAGGCGGGGGGACTATGGCTACACCTTC . TRBJ1-2 TRBV6-6 .
CASSLGRDRPNEKLFF TGTGCCAGCAGTTTGGGTAGGGATCGACCTAATGAAAAACTGTTTTTT . TRBJ1-4 TRBV27 .
CASSQYTGEVSYNSPLHF TGCGCCAGCAGCCAATACACAGGGGAAGTTTCCTATAATTCACCCCTCCACTTT . TRBJ1-6 TRBV4-3 TRBD1
CASSAHRGRYEQYF TGTGCCAGCAGTGCACACAGGGGGAGGTACGAGCAGTACTTC . TRBJ2-7 TRBV2 TRBD1
CASSLTSGAGGETQYF TGTGCCAGCAGCTTAACGAGCGGGGCCGGTGGAGAGACCCAGTACTTC once TRBJ2-5 TRBV7-3 TRBD2
CSVGRPGTGELFF TGCAGCGTTGGCCGGCCGGGCACCGGGGAGCTGTTTTTT . TRBJ2-2 TRBV29-1 .
CASSKDPTGSIGYEQYF TGTGCCAGCAGCAAAGACCCTACGGGCTCCATAGGGTACGAGCAGTACTTC . TRBJ2-7 TRBV21-1 .